The 10 T cell receptor beta chains presented below share a single source sample, sequenced in a study of blood T cell repertoires in COVID-19. The assay was immunoSEQ multiplex PCR, and TCRdb's table has in-frame clones only and misses some. The table includes roughly 160,000 clones, 79% detected once. The sequenced sample was peripheral blood. The receptors here all came from a woman in her sixties with COVID-19, enrolled during active disease.

The chain carries TRBV4-3 and TRBJ2-3; possible D gene TRBD2, 5 bases. Germline CDR1 LGHNA, CDR2 YSLEER. The CDR3 covers 14 residues. Trimming cost V 5 bases and J 2 bases, with 11 bases left between them. In DNA, the CDR3 is TGCGCCAGCAGCGAGGGCGGCCTCACAGATACGCAGTATTTT. This sequence encodes CASSEGGLTDTQYF.

The chain joins TRBV19 to TRBJ2-5, with 9 bases matching TRBD1. The V gene's germline CDR1 is LNHDA and CDR2 SQIVND (reference sequence). V trimming: 4 bases; J trimming: 3 bases; junction bases outside the gene matches: 0. CDR3 size: 13 residues. The chain's CDR3 is CASSRDREETQYF. As DNA, the CDR3 is TGTGCCAGTAGTAGGGACAGGGAAGAGACCCAGTACTTC.

This chain uses TRBV5-1 with TRBJ2-3; maybe TRBD1 (5 bases). The CDR3 has 15 amino acids. Germline lookup yields CDR1 SGHRS and CDR2 YFSETQ. V lost 0 bases to trimming and J lost 5 bases, with 13 bases between them. The CDR3 is CASSLEAQAIDTQYF. The CDR3 DNA sequence: TGCGCCAGCAGCTTGGAAGCACAGGCAATAGATACGCAGTATTTT. The entire variable domain, with the rest obtained from reference TRBV5-1 and TRBJ2-3, is as follows: KAGVTQTPRYLIKTRGQQVTLSCSPISGHRSVSWYQQTPGQGLQFLFEYFSETQRNKGNFPGRFSGRQFSNSRSEMNVSTLELGDSALYLCASSLEAQAIDTQYFGPGTRLTVL.

This chain uses TRBV11-2 with TRBJ2-6; D might be TRBD2 (5 bases). The CDR3 extends over 15 amino acids. CDR1 is SGHAT, CDR2 FQNNGV, per germline. Between the trimmed V and J ends, which lost 5 bases and 4 bases, there was a span of 12 bases. CDR3 nucleotides: TGTGCCAGCAGCCTACGGTCGGGGGGGGCCAACGTCCTGACTTTC. The encoded protein is CASSLRSGGANVLTF.

The genes are TRBV27 and TRBJ1-2, with 8 nucleotides matching TRBD1. Trimming removed 3 bases from V and 7 bases from J; junction bases left unmatched: 4. The V gene's germline CDR1 is MNHEY and CDR2 SMNVEV (reference sequence). This CDR3 comprises 13 residues. CDR3 amino acids: CASSLTGVGGYTF. The CDR3, as DNA: TGTGCCAGCAGTTTGACAGGGGTGGGTGGCTACACCTTC.

The rearrangement links TRBV4-1 to TRBJ2-7, with D tentatively TRBD2 (7 bases). CDR1 is MGHRA and CDR2 is YSYEKL in the germline V gene. V lost 0 bases, J lost 4 bases, and 16 bases lay in between. The CDR3 loop spans 16 amino acids. CDR3 nucleotides: TGCGCCAGCAGCCAAGAGCAGGGAGGGGGATTTTACGAGCAGTACTTC. Its protein product is CASSQEQGGGFYEQYF.

This clone showed up many times. The chain employs TRBV7-9 and TRBJ2-3, with D perhaps matching TRBD2 (6 bases). From germline, CDR1 is SEHNR and CDR2 FQNEAQ (reference sequence). Deletions cut 4 bases from V and 2 bases from J, with 13 bases between. This CDR3 has 15 residues. In nucleotides, the CDR3 is TGTGCCAGCAGCTCACCGGGACTTTACACAGATACGCAGTATTTT. Its translation is CASSSPGLYTDTQYF.

The rearrangement uses TRBV7-2 and TRBJ2-3; D is undetermined. The CDR3 loop spans 13 amino acids. CDR1 and CDR2 (germline): SGHTA, FQGNSA. Trimming left V 1 base short and J 6 bases short, with 8 bases between. CDR3: CASSLVPQDTQYF. In nucleotides, the CDR3 is TGTGCCAGCAGCTTAGTGCCCCAGGATACGCAGTATTTT.

The chain recombines TRBV28 with TRBJ2-5; 7 bases match TRBD1. The J segment lost 2 bases and the V segment lost 5 bases, leaving 5 bases of the junction unmatched. This CDR3 contains 14 residues. In germline, CDR1 is MDHEN, CDR2 SYDVKM. The CDR3 loop is CASSKMDRQETQYF. The CDR3 DNA reads TGTGCCAGCAGTAAGATGGACAGGCAAGAGACCCAGTACTTC. The whole variable domain, remainder taken from reference TRBV28 and TRBJ2-5, is DVKVTQSSRYLVKRTGEKVFLECVQDMDHENMFWYRQDPGLGLRLIYFSYDVKMKEKGDIPEGYSVSREKKERFSLILESASTNQTSMYLCASSKMDRQETQYFGPGTRLLVL.

The chain has TRBV20-1 and TRBJ2-7; D perhaps matches TRBD1 (6 bases). The CDR3 spans 13 residues. Germline V lookup: CDR1 DFQATT, CDR2 SNEGSKA (reference sequence). The V end was cut by 3 bases, the J end by 3 bases, with 12 bases between. DNA of the CDR3: TGCAGTGCTAGTAGGGGGAGCTTCTACGAGCAGTACTTC. Its protein is CSASRGSFYEQYF.